Shown below are 8 T cell receptor beta chains from a single sample sequenced in a study of cytomegalovirus exposure and HLA in healthy donors. The PCR contained 60 Vbeta and 13 Jbeta primers. Assay: immunoSEQ multiplex PCR; the TCRdb copy retains only in-frame clones and omits some. The sample lists some 150,000 clones, about two thirds occurring once. The sample was PBMCs. All receptors come from a woman in her fifties or sixties in good health and CMV-seropositive.

The chain links TRBV2 to TRBJ1-5; 9 bases map to TRBD1. Losses at the gene ends were 4 bases for V and 0 bases for J; bases not matched to a gene: 10. Germline V gives CDR1 SNHLY, CDR2 FYNNEI. The CDR3 is 18 amino acids. CDR3 DNA sequence: TGTGCCAGCAGTGTTAGTTTGGGACAGGGTCATAGCAATCAGCCCCAGCATTTT. This sequence encodes CASSVSLGQGHSNQPQHF.

The chain carries TRBV5-6 and TRBJ1-1; weak D call: TRBD1 (6 bases). Trimming removed 3 bases from V and 9 bases from J, with 12 bases in between. CDR1 is SGHDT, CDR2 YYEEEE, per germline. CDR3 length: 12 residues. The CDR3 DNA is TGTGCCAGCAGCTGGGACACAGAAAAAGCTTTCTTT. This codes for CASSWDTEKAFF.

This clone appeared a single time. The genes are TRBV15 and TRBJ2-7, with TRBD2 matching over 7 bases. This CDR3 contains 14 residues. Germline CDR1 reads LNHNV; CDR2 reads YYDKDF (reference sequence). V shed 6 bases and J 6 bases; nucleotides not matched to a gene: 11. CDR3 in amino acids: CATRPGTTLAEQYF. Written as DNA, the CDR3 is TGTGCCACCAGGCCCGGGACTACCTTAGCCGAGCAGTACTTC.

About this clone itself: One end of the junction does not line up with germline, which may come from a read error. V and J are TRBV28 and TRBJ1-2; TRBD1 is a possible D gene (6 bases). From germline, CDR1 is MDHEN and CDR2 SYDVKM. This CDR3 comprises 11 residues. In DNA form, the CDR3 reads TGTGTCAGCAGTCCGGACAGTGGCTACACCTTC. It is translated as CVSSPDSGYTF.

The chain links TRBV30 to TRBJ2-5; D perhaps matches TRBD2 (5 bases). The CDR3 runs 14 residues. Germline-derived CDR1 and CDR2 are GTSNPN and SVGIG (reference sequence). V dropped 4 bases and J dropped 1 base, with 13 bases sitting between them. The CDR3 region is CAWTTTRGQETQYF. The CDR3 DNA sequence: TGTGCCTGGACCACTACACGGGGCCAAGAGACCCAGTACTTC.

The rearrangement links TRBV30 to TRBJ1-1, with D possibly matching TRBD1 (5 bases). Deletions cut 0 bases from V and 8 bases from J, with 7 bases between. The germline gives CDR1 GTSNPN, CDR2 SVGIG (reference sequence). CDR3 length equals 11 residues. The CDR3 bases are TGTGCCTGGAGTGTAAGGGGCGAAGCTTTCTTT. It codes for CAWSVRGEAFF.

The chain joins TRBV2 to TRBJ2-7; D possibly corresponds to TRBD2 (6 bases). Trimming removed 6 bases from V and 4 bases from J, with 19 bases in between. Germline V lookup: CDR1 SNHLY, CDR2 FYNNEI. The length of the CDR3 is 15 residues. CDR3 protein: CASRQRMGGIYEQYF. The DNA for the CDR3 is TGTGCCAGCAGGCAGAGGATGGGAGGCATATACGAGCAGTACTTC.

V and J are TRBV4-1 and TRBJ2-7, with 14 nucleotides matching TRBD2. The V gene's germline CDR1 is MGHRA and CDR2 YSYEKL. Trimming removed 0 bases from V and 2 bases from J; junction bases left unmatched: 9. The CDR3 spans 19 residues. This CDR3 is CASSQEGTSGGASAYEQYF. The CDR3 region has the DNA TGCGCCAGCAGCCAAGAGGGGACTAGCGGGGGAGCCTCGGCCTACGAGCAGTACTTC.